What follows is one T cell receptor beta chain and its context. By its share of the sample, this clone is medium-sized (0.01 to 0.1%). The antigen it recognizes is unknown. No much larger clone exists at a distance of one base, and base qualities are not known. The data derive from a study of T cells in localized non-small cell lung cancer (dated by TCRdb to 2018 to 2020). For the study in its entirety: Comparing tumors with uninvolved tumor-adjacent lungs, the study looked at the T cell repertoires of fewer than 250 patients with early-stage NSCLC. The cohort was made up of roughly 250 treatment-naive NSCLC patients whose localized lung tumors had been resected. NSCLC patients had a mean age of approximately 66 years, and around 130 were male and over 85 female. Here is what the overall study found, with its caveats: Uninvolved tumor-adjacent lung showed the highest T cell clonality, higher than tumor, which suggests more focused antigenic responses in the adjacent lung. Because the study design was exploratory, TCR variables were selected using unadjusted p-values without false-discovery rate correction. A median of approximately 62 of the top 100 tumor clones turned up in the paired uninvolved adjacent lung, and under 30 of those clones also ranked among the top 100 of that same adjacent lung. Multi-region tumor sequencing was not performed, so intratumor heterogeneity could not be excluded. Longer overall survival was associated with higher T cell density in blood, whereas shorter survival was associated with higher clonality in adjacent lung.

At diagnosis, tumor, uninvolved tumor-adjacent lung and peripheral blood were collected and then preserved as a mix of FFPE and fresh-frozen material. Cut back by 2 bases and 7 bases, the V and J ends lie 12 bases apart. The germline V gene encodes CDR1 SGHTA and CDR2 FQGNSA. The CDR3 holds 13 amino acids from the cysteine to the phenylalanine. Left in the record is the CDR3 DNA by itself, 39 bases read in frame from the first base. The immunoSEQ Assay was used to sequence TCR beta CDR3 regions from DNA. On the study's bioinformatics: T cell density was computed as TCR beta template counts normalized to usable DNA estimated by amplifying housekeeping genes. Richness was estimated using the preseqR package, with extrapolation to 400,000 templates for PBMC samples and to 120,000 templates for tissue samples. Clonality was calculated as one minus Pielou's evenness. Tissue-enriched TCRs were identified by differential abundance testing using productive amino-acid clonotypes, minimum total count 5 and alpha 0.1. The Jaccard Index and the Morisita Overlap Index were used to measure how much the repertoires overlapped between compartments. GLIPH grouped TCR beta CDR3s together with public tetramer-defined viral CDR3s, and a viral motif had to include at least three viral sequences and show V-gene enrichment. Imported from immuneACCESS, the table was reduced by TCRdb to in-frame sequences with V and J called. These copies leave out some clones; in studies compared against another copy, an unresolved V gene accounts for under half, and the cause of the remainder is not known. The DNA gave D and trimming, while V, J and clone size come from that table. The sample yields 1,500 or so clones; over 20% were counted once. The ten most abundant clones make up 10% to 15% of the sample.

Sequencing was performed on lung tumor tissue, taken before any cancer treatment. The origin of this receptor is a man aged 40 to 70 with stage III lung adenocarcinoma. Here the chain combines TRBV7-2 and TRBJ2-7, with TRBD2 perhaps the D gene, on 6 matching bases. The DNA is TGTGCCAGCAGCTTACCCCGTGCGGGGGAGCAGTACTTC. This encodes CASSLPRAGEQYF.